The 20 T cell receptor beta chains below come from one sample, sequenced in a study of T cell responses to AZD1222 COVID-19 vaccine. Clones were read by immunoSEQ multiplex PCR, and TCRdb kept only the in-frame ones, dropping some. The table shows roughly 100,000 clones, with around nine tenths occurring only once. The source was peripheral blood, collected on day 0 of AZD1222 vaccination. The receptors come from an adult in good health.

The chain is built from TRBV5-1 and TRBJ1-4; D is unresolved. The ends were cut back, 4 bases at V and 8 bases at J, with 15 bases in the middle. The CDR3 spans 14 residues. Germline CDR1 and CDR2: SGHRS and YFSETQ. The CDR3 spells CASSLGWVREKLFF. The CDR3 DNA sequence: TGCGCCAGCAGCCTAGGGTGGGTTCGCGAAAAACTGTTTTTT.

This rearrangement joins TRBV29-1 to TRBJ1-2; 12 bases map to TRBD1. Unmatched junction bases numbered 4, after V lost 1 base and J lost 4 bases. Germline V CDR1 and CDR2: SQVTM, ANQGSEA. CDR3 length: 15 amino acids. The CDR3 sequence is CSVEVGQGAGYGYTF. CDR3 sequence (DNA): TGCAGCGTTGAAGTGGGACAGGGGGCAGGCTATGGCTACACCTTC.

This rearrangement joins TRBV30 to TRBJ2-5, with a tentative D call TRBD1 (6 bases). The CDR3 covers 13 residues. Germline-derived CDR1 and CDR2 are GTSNPN and SVGIG (reference sequence). V dropped 4 bases and J dropped 6 bases, with 15 bases sitting between them. The CDR3 is CAWNIQGRKTQYF. Written as DNA, the CDR3 is TGTGCCTGGAATATACAGGGAAGGAAGACCCAGTACTTC.

V is TRBV12-3 or TRBV12-4 and J is TRBJ2-7; D gene unclear. Trimming cost V 1 base and J 3 bases, with 4 bases left between them. CDR3 length: 12 amino acids. CDR3 sequence (DNA): TGTGCCAGCAGTTTAGGGGACTACGAGCAGTACTTC. This encodes CASSLGDYEQYF.

The CDR3 nucleotides are TGCGCCAGCAGCCGTACCCCAGGGGAGCGGTACGAGCAGTACTTC. It is translated as CASSRTPGERYEQYF. This chain joins TRBV4-1 and TRBJ2-7; tentative D call: TRBD1 (6 bases). The CDR3 spans 15 residues. Trimming took 4 bases from V and 4 from J, leaving 17 bases between them. In germline, CDR1 is MGHRA, CDR2 YSYEKL.

The gene calls are TRBV10-3 and TRBJ2-1; TRBD1 agrees at 7 bases. Unmatched junction bases numbered 11, after V lost 2 bases and J lost 4 bases. This CDR3 region has 17 residues. Looked up from germline, CDR1 is ENHRY and CDR2 is SYGVKD. CDR3 amino acids: CAISEPETGNNYNEQFF. CDR3 coding DNA: TGTGCCATCAGTGAGCCGGAGACAGGGAACAATTACAATGAGCAGTTCTTC.

The genes are TRBV19 and TRBJ1-5; D may be TRBD1 (6 bases). The CDR3 length is 16 residues. With 7 bases removed from V and 1 base from J, the gap between germline ends came to 17 bases. Germline CDR1 is LNHDA and CDR2 is SQIVND (reference sequence). CDR3 DNA sequence: TGTGCCAGTACCCACGGGAGGGGGGTGAGCAATCAGCCCCAGCATTTT. Translated, it gives CASTHGRGVSNQPQHF.

Here the CDR3 DNA reads TGTGCCAGTTCCAGGGACGGTAGCTACGAGCAGTACTTC. The encoded protein is CASSRDGSYEQYF. The V call is TRBV19, the J call TRBJ2-7; D is possibly TRBD1 or TRBD2 (5 bases each). Trimming stripped 8 bases from V and 3 bases from J, with 14 bases between. CDR3 length: 13 residues. Germline CDR1 LNHDA, CDR2 SQIVND (reference sequence).

On this clone: A junction boundary mismatches the germline segment, possibly from a read error. This chain joins TRBV2 and TRBJ2-7, with 11 positions matching TRBD1. Germline V CDR1 and CDR2: SNHLY, FYNNEI. The CDR3 runs to 14 residues. The chain's CDR3 is CASSRTGGSHEQYF. Here the CDR3 DNA reads TGTGCCAGCTCTCGGACAGGGGGCTCCCACGAGCAGTACTTC. The full variable domain, rest sourced from reference TRBV2 and TRBJ2-7, is EPEVTQTPSHQVTQMGQEVILRCVPISNHLYFYWYRQILGQKVEFLVSFYNNEISEKSEIFDDQFSVERPDGSNFTLKIRSTKLEDSAMYFCASSRTGGSHEQYFGPGTRLTVT.

The chain uses TRBV7-8 and TRBJ2-5; 11 bases line up with TRBD2. The CDR3 is made up of 15 amino acids. Germline CDR1 and CDR2: SGHVS and FQNEAQ. Unmatched junction bases numbered 3, after V lost 5 bases and J lost 1 base. The CDR3 DNA reads as TGTGCCAGCAGCCATGGGACTAGCGGCCAAGAGACCCAGTACTTC. Amino acids: CASSHGTSGQETQYF. Filled out from reference TRBV7-8 and TRBJ2-5, the complete variable domain reads GAGVSQSPRYKVAKRGQDVALRCDPISGHVSLFWYQQALGQGPEFLTYFQNEAQLDKSGLPSDRFFAERPEGSVSTLKIQRTQQEDSAVYLCASSHGTSGQETQYFGPGTRLLVL.

V gene TRBV2 combines with J gene TRBJ2-6; no clear D gene. The CDR3 is 16 residues long. The germline CDR1 and CDR2 sequences are SNHLY and FYNNEI. The V end was cut by 3 bases, the J end by 4 bases, with 13 bases between. CDR3 in amino acids: CASSDVFIGGANVLTF. The DNA of the CDR3 is TGTGCCAGCAGTGACGTTTTTATAGGGGGGGCCAACGTCCTGACTTTC.

V and J are TRBV25-1 and TRBJ1-5; TRBD1 agrees at 9 bases. The CDR3 runs 14 residues. The trim removed 4 bases at V and 2 bases at J, leaving 0 bases unmatched. CDR1 MGHDK and CDR2 SYGVNS come from the germline V gene. CDR3 sequence reads: CASSGDRGNQPQHF. The DNA for the CDR3 is TGTGCCAGCAGTGGGGACAGGGGCAATCAGCCCCAGCATTTT.

The rearrangement joins TRBV12-3 or TRBV12-4 to TRBJ1-4; no definite D call. The CDR3 totals 13 residues. V lost 6 bases to trimming and J lost 8 bases, with 13 bases between them. CDR3 loop: CASRGGPSEKLFF. CDR3 nucleotide sequence: TGTGCCAGCAGGGGAGGACCAAGCGAAAAACTGTTTTTT.

This chain connects TRBV4-1 to TRBJ2-7; TRBD1 is a possible D gene (6 bases). Trimming took off 5 bases at V and 0 bases at J, with 14 bases between the two ends. Per the germline V gene, CDR1 is MGHRA and CDR2 is YSYEKL. The CDR3 has 15 residues. The CDR3 region is CASSARQASSYEQYF. Here the CDR3 DNA reads TGCGCCAGCAGCGCCAGACAGGCGAGCTCCTACGAGCAGTACTTC.

This clone has a single count. The junction does not match germline at one end; this may be a read error. This chain uses TRBV2 with TRBJ1-1; D is perhaps TRBD1 (5 bases). This CDR3 has 13 residues. Germline assignment: CDR1 SNHLY and CDR2 FYNNEI. CDR3 sequence: CASSIQMGGRVGF. CDR3 coding DNA: TGTGCCAGCAGCATACAAATGGGGGGGAGAGTCGGGTTT. The whole variable domain, filled in from reference TRBV2 and TRBJ1-1, reads EPEVTQTPSHQVTQMGQEVILRCVPISNHLYFYWYRQILGQKVEFLVSFYNNEISEKSEIFDDQFSVERPDGSNFTLKIRSTKLEDSAMYFCASSIQMGGRVGFGQGTRLTVV.

V is TRBV30 and J is TRBJ1-6; D gene unclear. CDR1 and CDR2 (germline): GTSNPN, SVGIG (reference sequence). Deletions cut 4 bases from V and 0 bases from J, with 10 bases between. The CDR3 runs to 15 residues. CDR3 amino acids: CAWKGESSYNSPLHF. As DNA, the CDR3 is TGTGCCTGGAAGGGCGAGAGCTCCTATAATTCACCCCTCCACTTT. Full variable domain (missing parts from reference TRBV30 and TRBJ1-6): SQTIHQWPATLVQPVGSPLSLECTVEGTSNPNLYWYRQAAGRGLQLLFYSVGIGQISSEVPQNLSASRPQDRQFILSSKKLLLSDSGFYLCAWKGESSYNSPLHFGNGTRLTVT.

V and J are TRBV15 and TRBJ1-6; the D is unclear. The V end lost 0 bases, the J end lost 7 bases, and 13 bases lay between the germline ends. Germline V gene sequence: CDR1 LNHNV, CDR2 YYDKDF (reference sequence). The CDR3 is 16 residues long. CDR3 in amino acids: CATSRDPDVRNSPLHF. The CDR3 DNA sequence: TGTGCCACCAGCAGAGACCCGGACGTTCGAAATTCACCCCTCCACTTT.

V usage is TRBV7-3 and J usage is TRBJ1-3; no firm D call. This CDR3 is built from 17 residues. The ends were cut back, 5 bases at V and 4 bases at J, with 21 bases in the middle. The germline CDR1 and CDR2 sequences are SGHTA and FQGTGA. CDR3 sequence: CASSVHPAAVLGNTIYF. CDR3 nucleotides: TGTGCCAGCAGCGTCCACCCAGCAGCGGTACTGGGAAACACCATATATTTT. The whole variable domain, filled in from reference TRBV7-3 and TRBJ1-3, reads GAGVSQTPSNKVTEKGKYVELRCDPISGHTALYWYRQSLGQGPEFLIYFQGTGAADDSGLPNDRFFAVRPEGSVSTLKIQRTERGDSAVYLCASSVHPAAVLGNTIYFGEGSWLTVV.

The chain employs TRBV5-6 and TRBJ2-7, with TRBD1 as a possible D gene (5 bases). The CDR3 contains 15 residues. The V end was cut by 0 bases, the J end by 7 bases, with 17 bases between. Germline V gives CDR1 SGHDT, CDR2 YYEEEE. CDR3: CASSLEAWLSGEQYF. CDR3 DNA: TGTGCCAGCAGCTTGGAGGCGTGGCTTTCAGGGGAGCAGTACTTC.

The chain carries TRBV5-4 and TRBJ2-7; D call uncertain. CDR1 and CDR2 (germline): SGHNT, YYREEE (reference sequence). This CDR3 has 16 amino acids. V was trimmed by 4 bases and J by 3 bases, leaving 20 bases between them. Written as DNA, the CDR3 is TGTGCCAGCAGCATGGCAGGTAGTGTCCCCCTCTACGAGCAGTACTTC. Encoded protein: CASSMAGSVPLYEQYF.